These T cell receptor beta chains were read from a single sample in a study of cytomegalovirus exposure and HLA in healthy donors. Here immunoSEQ multiplex PCR was the method, and the copy in TCRdb shows in-frame clones only, minus some. The sample shows some 170,000 clones, nearly 90% of them seen only once. The sequencing sample was made of PBMCs. The source of these receptors is a woman between 18 and 30 years old in good health and CMV-seropositive. Each CDR3 is given with its conserved first and last residue. Fields, in order: J gene, V gene, clone size, D gene, CDR3 protein, CDR3 DNA. D genes are given only for firm matches. Clone size is stated in some rows and not others, as once, few, many or a class when expanded.

j_gene: TRBJ2-1
v_gene: TRBV7-3
abundance: NA
d_gene: NA
CDR3aa: CASSKEDNEQFF
CDR3nt: TGTGCCAGCAGTAAGGAGGACAATGAGCAGTTCTTC

j_gene: TRBJ2-3
v_gene: TRBV5-1
abundance: NA
d_gene: TRBD2
CDR3aa: CASSFIALAATDTQYF
CDR3nt: TGCGCCAGCAGCTTTATAGCGCTAGCGGCCACAGATACGCAGTATTTT

j_gene: TRBJ2-3
v_gene: TRBV10-3
abundance: once
d_gene: NA
CDR3aa: CAITDSGASTDTQYF
CDR3nt: TGTGCCATCACCGATAGCGGAGCTAGCACAGATACGCAGTATTTT

j_gene: TRBJ2-1
v_gene: TRBV18
abundance: NA
d_gene: NA
CDR3aa: CASSPPGSYNEQFF
CDR3nt: TGTGCCAGCTCACCCCCCGGGTCCTACAATGAGCAGTTCTTC

j_gene: TRBJ2-5
v_gene: TRBV6-5
abundance: NA
d_gene: NA
CDR3aa: CASSAGQSVQTQYF
CDR3nt: TGTGCCAGCAGTGCAGGACAGTCGGTACAGACCCAGTACTTC

j_gene: TRBJ2-2
v_gene: TRBV6-5
abundance: NA
d_gene: TRBD2
CDR3aa: CASSYSKATSAGELFF
CDR3nt: TGTGCCAGCAGTTACTCGAAAGCGACTAGCGCCGGGGAGCTGTTTTTT

j_gene: TRBJ1-2
v_gene: TRBV6-5
abundance: NA
d_gene: TRBD1
CDR3aa: CASRGQSLDYGYTF
CDR3nt: TGTGCCAGCAGGGGACAGTCCCTTGACTATGGCTACACCTTC

j_gene: TRBJ2-3
v_gene: TRBV18
abundance: NA
d_gene: TRBD2
CDR3aa: CASSDRPTGTIGTDTQYF
CDR3nt: TGTGCCAGCTCCGACCGCCCGACCGGGACTATAGGCACAGATACGCAGTATTTT

j_gene: TRBJ1-2
v_gene: TRBV7-2
abundance: NA
d_gene: NA
CDR3aa: CASSQDLLGGGYTF
CDR3nt: TGTGCCAGCAGCCAAGATCTGCTAGGGGGAGGCTACACCTTC

j_gene: TRBJ1-2
v_gene: TRBV9
abundance: NA
d_gene: TRBD1
CDR3aa: CASNPGTDYGYTF
CDR3nt: TGTGCCAGCAATCCGGGGACAGACTATGGCTACACCTTC

j_gene: TRBJ1-5
v_gene: TRBV12-5
abundance: NA
d_gene: NA
CDR3aa: CASGYSGLSNQPQHF
CDR3nt: TGTGCTAGTGGTTACTCAGGGCTTAGCAATCAGCCCCAGCATTTT

j_gene: TRBJ2-1
v_gene: TRBV4-1
abundance: NA
d_gene: NA
CDR3aa: CASSQPSGRKRFF
CDR3nt: TGCGCCAGCAGCCAACCCTCGGGGAGAAAGAGGTTCTTC

j_gene: TRBJ1-5
v_gene: TRBV2
abundance: NA
d_gene: NA
CDR3aa: CASHRATNQPQHF
CDR3nt: TGTGCCAGCCACAGGGCCACCAATCAGCCCCAGCATTTT

j_gene: TRBJ1-2
v_gene: TRBV10-2
abundance: NA
d_gene: NA
CDR3aa: CASSETLAAGYTF
CDR3nt: TGCGCCAGCAGTGAGACCCTTGCTGCGGGCTACACCTTC

j_gene: TRBJ2-6
v_gene: TRBV6-5
abundance: NA
d_gene: NA
CDR3aa: CASSYDSSGANVLTF
CDR3nt: TGTGCCAGCAGTTACGACAGCTCTGGGGCCAACGTCCTGACTTTC

j_gene: TRBJ2-1
v_gene: TRBV12-5
abundance: NA
d_gene: NA
CDR3aa: CASGFTRWYNEQFF
CDR3nt: TGTGCTAGTGGTTTTACTCGGTGGTACAATGAGCAGTTCTTC

j_gene: TRBJ1-4
v_gene: TRBV7-6
abundance: NA
d_gene: TRBD1
CDR3aa: CASSSSFPGQGHEKLFF
CDR3nt: TGTGCCAGCAGCTCCTCTTTCCCGGGACAGGGCCATGAAAAACTGTTTTTT

j_gene: TRBJ1-1
v_gene: TRBV6-1
abundance: NA
d_gene: TRBD1
CDR3aa: CASSEGDRKNTEAFF
CDR3nt: TGTGCCAGCAGTGAAGGGGACAGAAAGAACACTGAAGCTTTCTTT

j_gene: TRBJ1-1
v_gene: TRBV11-3
abundance: NA
d_gene: NA
CDR3aa: CASSDTPNTEAFF
CDR3nt: TGTGCCAGCAGCGATACACCTAACACTGAAGCTTTCTTT

j_gene: TRBJ2-1
v_gene: TRBV19
abundance: NA
d_gene: TRBD2
CDR3aa: CASSSPGLAGAEQFF
CDR3nt: TGTGCCAGTAGTTCTCCGGGACTAGCGGGAGCTGAGCAGTTCTTC

j_gene: TRBJ2-5
v_gene: TRBV27
abundance: NA
d_gene: NA
CDR3aa: CASRTAETQYF
CDR3nt: TGTGCCAGCAGAACTGCCGAGACCCAGTACTTC

j_gene: TRBJ2-1
v_gene: TRBV5-5
abundance: once
d_gene: TRBD1
CDR3aa: CASSYPSGTVIEQFF
CDR3nt: TGTGCCAGCAGCTATCCCTCCGGGACAGTGATTGAGCAGTTCTTC

j_gene: TRBJ2-7
v_gene: TRBV7-2
abundance: NA
d_gene: TRBD1
CDR3aa: CASSSTGTGNEQYF
CDR3nt: TGTGCCAGCAGCTCGACCGGGACAGGCAACGAGCAGTACTTC

j_gene: TRBJ1-1
v_gene: TRBV5-1
abundance: once
d_gene: TRBD1
CDR3aa: CASRDQGAYTEAFF
CDR3nt: TGCGCCAGCAGGGACCAGGGGGCGTACACTGAAGCTTTCTTT

j_gene: TRBJ2-1
v_gene: TRBV7-9
abundance: NA
d_gene: TRBD2
CDR3aa: CASSLAALADEQFF
CDR3nt: TGTGCCAGCAGCTTAGCCGCTCTAGCGGATGAGCAGTTCTTC

j_gene: TRBJ2-7
v_gene: TRBV7-2
abundance: NA
d_gene: NA
CDR3aa: CASSGGSAYEQYF
CDR3nt: TGTGCCAGCAGTGGAGGGTCGGCCTACGAGCAGTACTTC

j_gene: TRBJ2-1
v_gene: TRBV11-3
abundance: NA
d_gene: TRBD2
CDR3aa: CASSLTSGSTFYNEQFF
CDR3nt: TGTGCCAGCAGCCTGACTAGCGGGAGTACCTTTTACAATGAGCAGTTCTTC

j_gene: TRBJ2-3
v_gene: TRBV28
abundance: NA
d_gene: TRBD2
CDR3aa: CASRPGVSGRPHWTDTQYF
CDR3nt: TGTGCCAGCAGACCTGGGGTTAGCGGGAGACCCCATTGGACAGATACGCAGTATTTT

j_gene: TRBJ1-2
v_gene: TRBV4-1
abundance: NA
d_gene: TRBD1
CDR3aa: CASSQPGTGGNYGYTF
CDR3nt: TGCGCCAGCAGCCAACCAGGGACAGGGGGCAACTATGGCTACACCTTC

j_gene: TRBJ1-1
v_gene: TRBV5-6
abundance: NA
d_gene: NA
CDR3aa: CASSLAGMNTEAFF
CDR3nt: TGTGCCAGCAGCTTGGCCGGGATGAACACTGAAGCTTTCTTT

j_gene: TRBJ1-1
v_gene: TRBV10-2
abundance: NA
d_gene: NA
CDR3aa: CASSEVKRTEAFF
CDR3nt: TGCGCCAGCAGTGAAGTCAAACGGACTGAAGCTTTCTTT

j_gene: TRBJ2-7
v_gene: TRBV27
abundance: NA
d_gene: NA
CDR3aa: CASSPDASRSTYEQYF
CDR3nt: TGTGCCAGCAGTCCTGACGCGTCGCGGAGTACCTACGAGCAGTACTTC

j_gene: TRBJ1-2
v_gene: TRBV10-3
abundance: once
d_gene: NA
CDR3aa: CAISPRQINYGYTF
CDR3nt: TGTGCCATCAGTCCGCGACAGATTAACTATGGCTACACCTTC